This TCR beta chain emerged from a study of T-cell reconstitution after alpha-beta-depleted transplantation in children. Unique molecular identifiers were incorporated into the prepared TCRbeta library. Each CDR3 protein is one row after TCRdb ran MiXCR on the PCR reads. Of some 200,000 distinct CDR3 sequences listed, approximately 7% are singletons. This clonotype was seen repeatedly, ten times or more. The CDR3 loop spans 13 amino acids. Trimming stripped 2 bases from V and 1 base from J, with 5 bases between. CDR1 and CDR2 from the germline V gene are SGHNT and YENEEA. The sequence was obtained from a human donor who donated a stem cell graft to a child with Wiskott-Aldrich syndrome. The J gene is TRBJ2-5, the V gene TRBV11-3; unclear D gene. This sample comprised PBMCs from the stem cell graft donor, obtained from the stem cell graft. The CDR3 DNA is TGTGCCAGCAGCTTAATGGGCCAAGAGACCCAGTACTTC. It encodes CASSLMGQETQYF.